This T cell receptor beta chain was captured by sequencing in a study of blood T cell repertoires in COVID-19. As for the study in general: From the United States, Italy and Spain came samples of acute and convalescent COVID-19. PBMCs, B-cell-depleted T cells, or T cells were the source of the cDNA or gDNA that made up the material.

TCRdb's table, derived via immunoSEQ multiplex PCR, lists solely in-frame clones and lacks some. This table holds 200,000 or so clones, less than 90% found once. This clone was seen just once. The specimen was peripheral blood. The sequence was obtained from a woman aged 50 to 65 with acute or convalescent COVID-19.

The CDR3 nucleotides read TGTGCCAGCAGTCCAGGTGGAGAGACCCAGTACTTC. This translates into CASSPGGETQYF. This rearrangement joins TRBV12-3 or TRBV12-4 to TRBJ2-5; D is unclear. Deletions cut 5 bases from V and 4 bases from J, with 8 bases between. The CDR3 length is 12 residues.